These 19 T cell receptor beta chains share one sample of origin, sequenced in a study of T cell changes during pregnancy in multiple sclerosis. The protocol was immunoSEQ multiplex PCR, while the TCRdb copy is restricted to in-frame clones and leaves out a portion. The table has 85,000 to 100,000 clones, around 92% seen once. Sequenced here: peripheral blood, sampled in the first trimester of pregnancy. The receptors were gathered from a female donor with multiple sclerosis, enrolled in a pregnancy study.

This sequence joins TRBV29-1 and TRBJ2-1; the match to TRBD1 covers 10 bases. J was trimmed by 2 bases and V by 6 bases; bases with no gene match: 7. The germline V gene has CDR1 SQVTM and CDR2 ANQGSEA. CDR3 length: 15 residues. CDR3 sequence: CSVAGGTGAYNEQFF. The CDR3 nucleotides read TGCAGCGTCGCGGGCGGGACAGGGGCCTACAATGAGCAGTTCTTC.

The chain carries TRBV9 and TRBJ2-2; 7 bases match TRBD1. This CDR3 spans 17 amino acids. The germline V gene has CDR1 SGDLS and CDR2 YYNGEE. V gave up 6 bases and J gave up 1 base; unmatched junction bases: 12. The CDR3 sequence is CASTPGSGTVNTGELFF. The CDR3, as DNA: TGTGCCAGCACCCCCGGATCCGGGACAGTGAACACCGGGGAGCTGTTTTTT. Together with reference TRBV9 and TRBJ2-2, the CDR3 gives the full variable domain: DSGVTQTPKHLITATGQRVTLRCSPRSGDLSVYWYQQSLDQGLQFLIQYYNGEERAKGNILERFSAQQFPDLHSELNLSSLELGDSALYFCASTPGSGTVNTGELFFGEGSRLTVL.

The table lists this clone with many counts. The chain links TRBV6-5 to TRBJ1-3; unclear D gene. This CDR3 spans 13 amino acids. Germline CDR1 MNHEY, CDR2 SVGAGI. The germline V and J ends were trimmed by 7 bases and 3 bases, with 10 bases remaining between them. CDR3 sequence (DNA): TGTGCCAGCATAAACTCGGGTGGAAACACCATATATTTT. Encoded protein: CASINSGGNTIYF.

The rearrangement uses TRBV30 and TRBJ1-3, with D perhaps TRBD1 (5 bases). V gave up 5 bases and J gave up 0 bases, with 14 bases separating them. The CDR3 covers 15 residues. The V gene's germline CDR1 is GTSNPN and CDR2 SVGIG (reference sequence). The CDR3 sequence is CAWWGVGGSGNTIYF. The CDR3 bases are TGTGCCTGGTGGGGGGTAGGAGGCTCTGGAAACACCATATATTTT.

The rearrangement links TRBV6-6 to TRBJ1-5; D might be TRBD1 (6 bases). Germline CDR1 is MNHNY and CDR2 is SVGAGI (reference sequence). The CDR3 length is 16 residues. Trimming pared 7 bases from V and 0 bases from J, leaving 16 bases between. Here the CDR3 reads CASTISRGYSNQPQHF. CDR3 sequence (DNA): TGTGCCAGCACAATTAGCAGGGGTTATAGCAATCAGCCCCAGCATTTT.

CDR3 region: CASSLFGRVSSDTQYF. The CDR3 region has the DNA TGTGCCAGCAGCCTATTCGGGAGGGTGTCGTCAGATACGCAGTATTTT. The rearrangement links TRBV5-4 to TRBJ2-3, with 8 bases matching TRBD2. Per germline, CDR1 SGHNT and CDR2 YYREEE (reference sequence). The CDR3 totals 16 residues. V shed 4 bases and J 4 bases; nucleotides not matched to a gene: 11.

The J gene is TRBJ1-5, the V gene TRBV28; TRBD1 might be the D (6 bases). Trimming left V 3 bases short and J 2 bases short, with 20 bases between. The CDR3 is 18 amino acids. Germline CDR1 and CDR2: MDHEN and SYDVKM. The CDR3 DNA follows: TGTGCCAGCAGTTTCTGGACAGTCACTCAAGAGGGCAATCAGCCCCAGCATTTT. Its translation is CASSFWTVTQEGNQPQHF.

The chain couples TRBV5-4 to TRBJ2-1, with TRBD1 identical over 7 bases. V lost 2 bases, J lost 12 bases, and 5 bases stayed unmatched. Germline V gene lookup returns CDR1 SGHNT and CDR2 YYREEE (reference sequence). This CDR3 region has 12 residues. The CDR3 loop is CASSLDRVPQFF. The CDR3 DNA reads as TGTGCCAGCAGCTTAGACAGGGTTCCGCAGTTCTTC.

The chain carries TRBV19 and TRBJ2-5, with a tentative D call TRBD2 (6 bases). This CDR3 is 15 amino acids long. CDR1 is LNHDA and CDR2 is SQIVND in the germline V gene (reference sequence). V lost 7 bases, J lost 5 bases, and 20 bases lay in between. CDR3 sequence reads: CASNTGTYKLETQYF. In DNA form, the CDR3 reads TGTGCCAGTAATACCGGGACTTACAAACTGGAGACCCAGTACTTC.

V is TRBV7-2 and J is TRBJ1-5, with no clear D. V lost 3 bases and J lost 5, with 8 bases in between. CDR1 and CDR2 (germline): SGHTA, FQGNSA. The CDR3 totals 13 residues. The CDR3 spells CASSFRGDQPQHF. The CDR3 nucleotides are TGTGCCAGCAGCTTTAGAGGCGATCAGCCCCAGCATTTT.

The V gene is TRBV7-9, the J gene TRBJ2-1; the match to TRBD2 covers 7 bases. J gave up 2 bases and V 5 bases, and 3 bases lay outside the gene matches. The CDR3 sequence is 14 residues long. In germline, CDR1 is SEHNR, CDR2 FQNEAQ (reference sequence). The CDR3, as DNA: TGTGCCAGCAGCCGAACTAGCGCCTACAATGAGCAGTTCTTC. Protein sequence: CASSRTSAYNEQFF.

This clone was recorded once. The CDR3 reads CASSEPGKRQETQYF. CDR3 nucleotides: TGTGCCAGCAGTGAACCCGGGAAACGGCAAGAGACCCAGTACTTC. This chain links TRBV6-1 with TRBJ2-5; D might be TRBD2 (5 bases). The germline V gene has CDR1 MNHNS and CDR2 SASEGT. The CDR3 length is 15 residues. The V gene lost 2 bases and the J gene lost 2 bases, with 12 bases spanning the gap.

The CDR3 DNA follows: TGTGCCAGCAGCCACCAGGGATCGGAAGGCTACACCTTC. It translates to CASSHQGSEGYTF. The chain combines TRBV5-5 with TRBJ1-2; D is perhaps TRBD1 (5 bases). The CDR3 sequence is 13 residues long. Trimming pared 4 bases from V and 8 bases from J, leaving 15 bases between. The germline gives CDR1 SGHKS, CDR2 YYEKEE (reference sequence).

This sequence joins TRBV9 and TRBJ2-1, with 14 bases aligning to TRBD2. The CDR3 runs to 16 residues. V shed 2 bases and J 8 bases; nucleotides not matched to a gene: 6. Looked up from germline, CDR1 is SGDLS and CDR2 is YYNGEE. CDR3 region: CASSVGLAGGNDEQFF. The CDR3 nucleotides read TGTGCCAGCAGCGTCGGACTAGCGGGAGGTAACGATGAGCAGTTCTTC.

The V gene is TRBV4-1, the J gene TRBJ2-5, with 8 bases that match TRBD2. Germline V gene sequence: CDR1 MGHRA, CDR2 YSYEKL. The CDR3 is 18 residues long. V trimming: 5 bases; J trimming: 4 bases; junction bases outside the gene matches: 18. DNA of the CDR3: TGCGCCAGCAGCTCCGCGGGAGGAGGAGCTAGGGCAGGAGAGACCCAGTACTTC. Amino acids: CASSSAGGGARAGETQYF.

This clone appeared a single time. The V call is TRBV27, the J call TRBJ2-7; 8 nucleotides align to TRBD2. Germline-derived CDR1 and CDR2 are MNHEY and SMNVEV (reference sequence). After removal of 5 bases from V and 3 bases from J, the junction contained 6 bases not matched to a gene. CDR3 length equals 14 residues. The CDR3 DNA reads TGTGCCAGCAGTGACAGCGGGAGAGACTACGAGCAGTACTTC. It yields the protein CASSDSGRDYEQYF.

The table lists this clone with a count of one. The CDR3 reads CASRPGQGRETQYF. CDR3 DNA: TGTGCCAGCAGGCCGGGACAGGGCCGGGAGACCCAGTACTTC. The V call is TRBV2, the J call TRBJ2-5; 9 positions match TRBD1. The CDR3 runs 14 residues. J lost 5 bases, V lost 6 bases, and 7 bases had no gene match. Germline loops: CDR1 SNHLY, CDR2 FYNNEI.

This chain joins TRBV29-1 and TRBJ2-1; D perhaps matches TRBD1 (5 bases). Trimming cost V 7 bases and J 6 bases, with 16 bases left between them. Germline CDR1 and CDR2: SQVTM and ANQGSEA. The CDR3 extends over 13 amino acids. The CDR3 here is CSARASYGNEQFF. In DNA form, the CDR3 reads TGCAGCGCCAGGGCCAGTTATGGCAATGAGCAGTTCTTC.

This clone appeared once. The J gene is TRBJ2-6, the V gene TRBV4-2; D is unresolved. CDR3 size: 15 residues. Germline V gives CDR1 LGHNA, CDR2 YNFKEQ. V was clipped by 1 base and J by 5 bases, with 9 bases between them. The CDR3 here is CASSQAADWANVLTF. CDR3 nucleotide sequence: TGTGCCAGCAGCCAAGCGGCGGATTGGGCCAACGTCCTGACTTTC.